This record covers a single T cell receptor beta chain. These data originate in a study of T cells and copy number aberrations in small-cell lung cancer. Sequencing used immunoSEQ multiplex PCR; TCRdb keeps in-frame clones, though not all of them. Among fewer than 9,500 clones listed, roughly four fifths were seen once. Limited-stage small-cell lung cancer patients underwent surgery between the late 2000s and the early 2020s. No donor received preoperative chemotherapy or radiotherapy, or immunotherapy before or after surgery. Deletions cut 0 bases from V and 4 bases from J, with 8 bases between. This CDR3 has 14 residues. Germline CDR1 is SGHRS and CDR2 is YFSETQ.

The sequence came from a woman aged 45-65 years with small cell lung cancer. This chain links TRBV5-1 with TRBJ2-1, with no clear D. Sequenced: normal tissue next to the tumor. Here the CDR3 reads CASSLGGSYNEQFF. The CDR3 nucleotides read TGCGCCAGCAGCTTGGGGGGATCTTACAATGAGCAGTTCTTC. Complete variable domain (other parts from reference TRBV5-1 and TRBJ2-1): KAGVTQTPRYLIKTRGQQVTLSCSPISGHRSVSWYQQTPGQGLQFLFEYFSETQRNKGNFPGRFSGRQFSNSRSEMNVSTLELGDSALYLCASSLGGSYNEQFFGPGTRLTVL.